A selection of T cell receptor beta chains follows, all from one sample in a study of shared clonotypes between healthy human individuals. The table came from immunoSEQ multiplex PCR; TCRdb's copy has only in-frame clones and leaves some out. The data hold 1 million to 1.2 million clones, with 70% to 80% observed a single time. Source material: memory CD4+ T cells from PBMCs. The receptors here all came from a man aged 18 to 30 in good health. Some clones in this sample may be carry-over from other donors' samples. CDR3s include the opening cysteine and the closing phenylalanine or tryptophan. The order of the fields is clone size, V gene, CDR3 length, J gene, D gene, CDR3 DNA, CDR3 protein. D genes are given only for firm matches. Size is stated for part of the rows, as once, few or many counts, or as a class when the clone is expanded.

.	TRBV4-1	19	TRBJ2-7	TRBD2	TGCGCCAGCAGCCAGTTCGAGGTTTTAGCGGGAGGAACCCCCTACGAGCAGTACTTC	CASSQFEVLAGGTPYEQYF
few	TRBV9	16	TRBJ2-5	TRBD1	TGTGCCAGCAGCGTAGGGACAGGGAAACACCAAGAGACCCAGTACTTC	CASSVGTGKHQETQYF
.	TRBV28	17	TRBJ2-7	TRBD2	TGTGCCAGCCAGGGTACTAGCGGGGTTGTCCGGGGTTACGAGCAGTACTTC	CASQGTSGVVRGYEQYF
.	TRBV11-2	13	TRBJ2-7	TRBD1	TGTGCCAGCAGCTTAGCCGGGACAGCTGAGCAGTACTTC	CASSLAGTAEQYF
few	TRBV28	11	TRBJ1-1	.	TGTGCCAGCAGGTCGAACACTGAAGCTTTCTTT	CASRSNTEAFF
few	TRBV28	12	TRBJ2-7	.	TGTGCCAGCACAACAGGGGGGGACGAGCAGTACTTC	CASTTGGDEQYF
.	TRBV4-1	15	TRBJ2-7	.	TGCGCCAGCAGCCAAGTAGGCCGGAAGACCTACGAGCAGTACTTC	CASSQVGRKTYEQYF
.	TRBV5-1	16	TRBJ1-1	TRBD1	TGCGCCAGCAGCGCGGAGCCTAGACAGGGAAGGACTGAAGCTTTCTTT	CASSAEPRQGRTEAFF
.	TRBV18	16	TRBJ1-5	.	TGTGCCAGCTCCCCAGAGGGGGGGAATAGCAATCAGCCCCAGCATTTT	CASSPEGGNSNQPQHF
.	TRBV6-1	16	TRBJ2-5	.	TGTGCCAGCAGTCAAGGGACTTTTAGGGCTGGGGAGACCCAGTACTTC	CASSQGTFRAGETQYF